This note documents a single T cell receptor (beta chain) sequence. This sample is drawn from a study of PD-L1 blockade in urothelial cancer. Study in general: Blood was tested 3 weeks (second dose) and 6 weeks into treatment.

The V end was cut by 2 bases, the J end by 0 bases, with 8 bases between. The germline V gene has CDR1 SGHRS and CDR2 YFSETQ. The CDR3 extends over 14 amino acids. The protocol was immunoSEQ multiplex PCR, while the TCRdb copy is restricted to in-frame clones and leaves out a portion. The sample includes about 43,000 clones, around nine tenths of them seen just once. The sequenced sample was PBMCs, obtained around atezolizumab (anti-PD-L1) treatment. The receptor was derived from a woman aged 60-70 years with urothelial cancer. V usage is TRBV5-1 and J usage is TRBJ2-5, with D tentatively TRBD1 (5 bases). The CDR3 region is CASSLPGNQETQYF. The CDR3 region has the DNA TGCGCCAGCAGCTTACCAGGGAACCAAGAGACCCAGTACTTC.